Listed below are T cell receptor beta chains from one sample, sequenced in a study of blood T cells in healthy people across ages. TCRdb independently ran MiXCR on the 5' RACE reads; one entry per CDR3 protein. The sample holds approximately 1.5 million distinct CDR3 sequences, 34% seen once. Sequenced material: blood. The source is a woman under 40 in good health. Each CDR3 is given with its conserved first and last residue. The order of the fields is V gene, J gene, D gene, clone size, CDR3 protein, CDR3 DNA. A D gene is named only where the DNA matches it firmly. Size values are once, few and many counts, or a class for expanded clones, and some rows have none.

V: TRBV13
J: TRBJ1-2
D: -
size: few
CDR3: CASSLPGRTNYGYTF
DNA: TGTGCCAGCAGCTTACCTGGCAGGACTAACTATGGCTACACCTTC

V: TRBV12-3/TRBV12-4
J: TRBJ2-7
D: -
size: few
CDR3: CASSPPTGFEQYF
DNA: TGTGCCAGCAGTCCCCCCACAGGATTTGAGCAGTACTTC

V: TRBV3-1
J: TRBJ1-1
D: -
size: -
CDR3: CASSRVGANTEAFF
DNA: TGTGCCAGCAGTCGGGTGGGGGCGAACACTGAAGCTTTCTTT

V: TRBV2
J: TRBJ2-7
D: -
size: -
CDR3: CASSDTGSGSYEQYF
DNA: TGTGCCAGCAGTGATACAGGCTCTGGCTCCTACGAGCAGTACTTC

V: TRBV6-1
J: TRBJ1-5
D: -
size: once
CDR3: CASSGAGASDGNQPQHF
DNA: TGTGCCAGCAGTGGGGCGGGCGCGAGCGATGGCAATCAGCCCCAGCATTTT

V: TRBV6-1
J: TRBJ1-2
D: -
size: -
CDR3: CASSRRTASNYGYTF
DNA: TGTGCCAGCAGCCGAAGGACAGCTTCCAACTATGGCTACACCTTC

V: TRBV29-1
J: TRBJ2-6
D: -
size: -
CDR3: CSVGFMGAGANVLTF
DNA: TGCAGCGTTGGATTTATGGGGGCTGGGGCCAACGTCCTGACTTTC

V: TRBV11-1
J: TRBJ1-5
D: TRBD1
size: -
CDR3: CASSAGQGQGSNQPQHF
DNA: TGTGCCAGCAGTGCTGGACAGGGGCAGGGGAGCAATCAGCCCCAGCATTTT

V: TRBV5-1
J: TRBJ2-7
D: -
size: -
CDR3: CASSLVGSDSSYEQYF
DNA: TGCGCCAGCAGCTTGGTGGGCAGCGATAGCTCCTACGAGCAGTACTTC

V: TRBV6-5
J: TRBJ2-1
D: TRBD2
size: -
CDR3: CASRPGTSVNNEQFF
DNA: TGTGCCAGCAGACCCGGGACTAGCGTTAACAATGAGCAGTTCTTC

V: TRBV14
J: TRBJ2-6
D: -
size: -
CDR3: CASSQVGAGANVLTF
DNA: TGTGCCAGCAGCCAAGTAGGGGCTGGGGCCAACGTCCTGACTTTC

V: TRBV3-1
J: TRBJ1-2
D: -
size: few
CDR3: CASSQSPGQYGYTF
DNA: TGTGCCAGCAGCCAGTCTCCAGGGCAGTATGGCTACACCTTC

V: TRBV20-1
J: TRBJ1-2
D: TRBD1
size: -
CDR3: CSAREAGGYGYGYTF
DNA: TGCAGTGCTAGAGAGGCAGGGGGCTATGGCTATGGCTACACCTTC

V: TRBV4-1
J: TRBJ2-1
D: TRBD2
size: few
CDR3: CASSQGSLGLAANEQFF
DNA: TGCGCCAGCAGCCAAGGAAGTCTAGGGCTAGCGGCTAATGAGCAGTTCTTC

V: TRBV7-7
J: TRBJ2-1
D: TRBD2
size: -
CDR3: CASSPLGPSSGRNNEQFF
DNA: TGTGCCAGCAGCCCCCTGGGCCCGTCTAGCGGGAGAAACAATGAGCAGTTCTTC

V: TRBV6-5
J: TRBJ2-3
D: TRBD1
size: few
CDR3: CASSFNRDRGTDTQYF
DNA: TGTGCCAGCAGTTTCAACAGGGACAGGGGCACAGATACGCAGTATTTT

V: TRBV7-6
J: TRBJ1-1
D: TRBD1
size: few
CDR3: CASSQGQGAEAFF
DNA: TGTGCCAGCAGCCAGGGACAGGGGGCTGAAGCTTTCTTT

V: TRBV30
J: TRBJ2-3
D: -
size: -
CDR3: CAWTVRADAQYF
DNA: TGTGCCTGGACCGTCAGGGCAGATGCGCAGTATTTT

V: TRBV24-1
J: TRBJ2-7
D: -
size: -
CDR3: CATSQGQSSYEQYF
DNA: TGTGCCACCAGTCAAGGGCAAAGCTCCTACGAGCAGTACTTC

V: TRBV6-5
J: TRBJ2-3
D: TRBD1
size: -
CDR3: CASRGRDRGSSDTQYF
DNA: TGTGCCAGCAGGGGTCGGGACAGGGGTTCGTCAGATACGCAGTATTTT

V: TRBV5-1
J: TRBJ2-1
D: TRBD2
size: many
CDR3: CASRPELAGGRNEQFF
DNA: TGCGCCAGCAGGCCCGAACTAGCGGGGGGGCGGAATGAGCAGTTCTTC

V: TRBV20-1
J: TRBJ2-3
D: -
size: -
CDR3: CSAHRTDLTFLWALESSTDTQYF
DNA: TGCAGTGCCCACAGGACAGACCTTACATTTCTTTGGGCCCTAGAATCCAGCACAGATACGCAGTATTTT

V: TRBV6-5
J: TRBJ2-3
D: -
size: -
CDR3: CASSRVGRAQYF
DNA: TGTGCCAGCAGCCGGGTGGGCCGGGCGCAGTATTTT

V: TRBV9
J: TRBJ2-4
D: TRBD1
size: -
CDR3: CASSVTGTGNLEQYF
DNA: TGTGCCAGCAGCGTAACCGGGACAGGGAATCTAGAGCAGTACTTC

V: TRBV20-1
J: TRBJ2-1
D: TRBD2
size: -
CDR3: CSARVGSGASSYNEQFF
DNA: TGCAGTGCTAGAGTGGGAAGCGGGGCAAGCTCCTACAATGAGCAGTTCTTC

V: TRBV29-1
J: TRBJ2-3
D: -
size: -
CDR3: CSARRAGISTDTQYF
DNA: TGCAGCGCCCGCCGGGCAGGGATTAGCACAGATACGCAGTATTTT

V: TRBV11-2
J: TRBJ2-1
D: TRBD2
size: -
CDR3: CASSLVGSGSVHNEQFF
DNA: TGTGCCAGCAGCTTAGTCGGTAGCGGGAGTGTCCACAATGAGCAGTTCTTC

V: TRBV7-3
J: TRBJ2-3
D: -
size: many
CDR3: CASSSTTTDTQYF
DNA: TGCGCCAGCAGCTCCACAACCACAGATACGCAGTATTTT

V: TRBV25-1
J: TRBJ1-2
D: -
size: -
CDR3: CASSDVQARYGYTF
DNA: TGTGCCAGCAGTGATGTACAGGCTCGCTATGGCTACACCTTC

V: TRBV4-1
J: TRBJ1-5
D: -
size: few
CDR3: CASSLRGDYNQPQHF
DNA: TGCGCCAGCAGCCTCCGGGGGGACTACAATCAGCCCCAGCATTTT

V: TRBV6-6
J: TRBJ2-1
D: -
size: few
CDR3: CASSYSSMDSQFF
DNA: TGTGCCAGCAGTTACTCAAGTATGGACAGCCAGTTCTTC

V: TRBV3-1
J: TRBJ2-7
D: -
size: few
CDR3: CASSQVFSSYEQYF
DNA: TGTGCCAGCAGCCAAGTTTTCAGCTCCTACGAGCAGTACTTC

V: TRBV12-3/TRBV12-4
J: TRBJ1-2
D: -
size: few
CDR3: CASSLELGGRYGYTF
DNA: TGTGCCAGCAGTTTAGAACTGGGTGGTCGCTATGGCTACACCTTC

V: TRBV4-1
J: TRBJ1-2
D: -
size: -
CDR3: CASSQDPTSGYGYTF
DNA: TGCGCCAGCAGCCAAGATCCTACATCTGGATATGGCTACACCTTC

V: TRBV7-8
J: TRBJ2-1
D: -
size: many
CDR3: CASSRLDNEQFF
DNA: TGTGCCAGCAGCCGTCTCGACAATGAGCAGTTCTTC

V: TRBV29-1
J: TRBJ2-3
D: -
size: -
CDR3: CSVVRRGTDTQYF
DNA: TGCAGCGTTGTTCGGCGGGGCACAGATACGCAGTATTTT

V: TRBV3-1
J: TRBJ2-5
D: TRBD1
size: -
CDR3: CASSQAGTGFGETQYF
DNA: TGTGCCAGCAGCCAAGCGGGGACAGGGTTTGGTGAGACCCAGTACTTC

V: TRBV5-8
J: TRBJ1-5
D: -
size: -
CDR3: CASSLDVGGNQPQHF
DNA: TGTGCCAGCAGCTTGGATGTGGGCGGCAATCAGCCCCAGCATTTT

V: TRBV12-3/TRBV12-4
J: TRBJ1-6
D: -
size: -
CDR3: CASSSRQTENSPLHF
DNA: TGTGCCAGCAGTTCCCGACAGACGGAAAATTCACCCCTCCACTTT

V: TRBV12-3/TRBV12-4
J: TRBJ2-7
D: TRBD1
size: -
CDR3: CASSEGTENEQYF
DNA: TGTGCCAGCAGTGAGGGGACAGAGAACGAGCAGTACTTC

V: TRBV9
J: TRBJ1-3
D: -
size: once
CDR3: CASSVGGAGNTIYF
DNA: TGTGCCAGCAGCGTAGGAGGGGCTGGAAACACCATATATTTT

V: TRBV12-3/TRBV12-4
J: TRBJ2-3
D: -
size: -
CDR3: CASSLRLVGADTQYF
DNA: TGTGCCAGCAGTCTCCGACTAGTGGGAGCAGATACGCAGTATTTT

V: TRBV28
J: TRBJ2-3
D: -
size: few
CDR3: CASSLNGATYTDTQYF
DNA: TGTGCCAGCAGTTTGAATGGAGCCACCTACACAGATACGCAGTATTTT

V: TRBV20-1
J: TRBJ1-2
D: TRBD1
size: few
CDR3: CSARPGQGNFNYGYTF
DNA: TGCAGTGCTAGGCCGGGACAGGGAAATTTTAACTATGGCTACACCTTC

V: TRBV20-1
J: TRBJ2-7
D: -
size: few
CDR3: CSARELWDSYEQYF
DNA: TGCAGTGCTAGAGAGTTATGGGACTCCTACGAGCAGTACTTC

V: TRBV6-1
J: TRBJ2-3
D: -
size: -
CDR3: CASSVLASSDTQYF
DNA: TGTGCCAGCAGTGTACTAGCCTCTTCAGATACGCAGTATTTT

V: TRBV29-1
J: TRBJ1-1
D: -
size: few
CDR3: CSVVTSGNTEAFF
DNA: TGCAGCGTTGTTACGTCCGGGAACACTGAAGCTTTCTTT

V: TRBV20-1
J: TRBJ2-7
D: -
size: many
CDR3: CSASAQGEQYF
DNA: TGCAGTGCTTCCGCCCAGGGGGAGCAGTACTTC

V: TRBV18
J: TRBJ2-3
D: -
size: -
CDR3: CASSPGQTSIKDTQYF
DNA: TGTGCCAGCTCCCCTGGACAGACGAGTATTAAGGATACGCAGTATTTT

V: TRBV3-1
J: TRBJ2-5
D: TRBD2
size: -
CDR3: CASSQAGAGYQEAQYF
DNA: TGTGCCAGCAGCCAAGCCGGAGCGGGGTACCAAGAGGCCCAGTACTTC